These T cell receptor beta chains were read from a single sample in a study of T cell responses to AZD1222 COVID-19 vaccine. Sequencing used immunoSEQ multiplex PCR; TCRdb keeps in-frame clones, though not all of them. This sample has some 130,000 clones, with 88% found just once. The specimen was peripheral blood, collected 28 days after the second AZD1222 dose. These receptors originate from an adult who received the AZD1222 COVID-19 vaccine. CDR3s include the opening cysteine and the closing phenylalanine or tryptophan. D genes are given only for firm matches. The size of a clone is reported for some rows only, either as once, few or many, or as a class for expanded clones.

j_call clone_size d_call v_call cdr3_nt cdr3_aa
TRBJ2-2 once TRBD2 TRBV11-3 TGTGCCAGCGCCCAGGAGGGAGGGGTCGACACCGGGGAGCTGTTTTTT CASAQEGGVDTGELFF
TRBJ2-5 - TRBD1 TRBV3-1/TRBV3-2 TGTGCCAGCACCCGGACAGGGGCGCGTCAAGAGACCCAGTACTTC CASTRTGARQETQYF
TRBJ1-1 - - TRBV3-1/TRBV3-2 TGTGCCAGCAGCCAATTCGGGAACACTGAAGCTTTCTTT CASSQFGNTEAFF
TRBJ1-5 - TRBD1 TRBV18 TGTGCCAGCTCACCCGGGACAGGGAACAATCAGCCCCAGCATTTT CASSPGTGNNQPQHF
TRBJ2-1 - - TRBV2 TGTGCCAGCAGTGCGCATGACGGTGAGCAGTTCTTC CASSAHDGEQFF
TRBJ2-1 - - TRBV19 TGTGCCAGTAGTATACAAGTAGCTGCATACAATGAGCAGTTCTTC CASSIQVAAYNEQFF
TRBJ1-2 - - TRBV30 TGTGCCTTAAGAACAGGGCCTTTAAGGGGCTACACCTTC CALRTGPLRGYTF
TRBJ1-5 - - TRBV11-2 TGTGCCAGCAGCTTAGATGTAACAACCAGCAATCAGCCCCAGCATTTT CASSLDVTTSNQPQHF
TRBJ1-5 - TRBD1 TRBV2 TGTGCCAGCAGGAAAAACAGGGGTTACGCTCAGCCCCAGCATTTT CASRKNRGYAQPQHF
TRBJ1-5 - TRBD1 TRBV19 TGTGCCAGTAGTGTCACAGGGGGCAATCAGCCCCAGCATTTT CASSVTGGNQPQHF
TRBJ2-1 - - TRBV11-3 TGTGCCAGCAGCTTAGATCCAGTGTCCTACAATGAGCAGTTCTTC CASSLDPVSYNEQFF
TRBJ1-5 - - TRBV18 TGTGCCAGCTCACCAGACGGATCGGGAGATCAGCCCCAGCATTTT CASSPDGSGDQPQHF
TRBJ1-1 - - TRBV30 TGTGCCTGGAGTGTAAGAAGGAACACTGAAGCTTTCTTT CAWSVRRNTEAFF
TRBJ2-5 - - TRBV11-2 TGTGCCAGCAGCTCCCACGTGACAAGGGAGACCCAGTACTTC CASSSHVTRETQYF
TRBJ1-5 - - TRBV7-8 TGTGCCAGCAGCTTAAGGTGGGCAAGGTCCAATCAGCCCCAGCATTTT CASSLRWARSNQPQHF
TRBJ1-4 - TRBD1 TRBV4-3 TGCGCCAGCAGCCACTTGACAGGGTCTAATGAAAAACTGTTTTTT CASSHLTGSNEKLFF
TRBJ1-6 - - TRBV4-1 TGCGCCAGCAGCCAAGATGGTGGGCAGGGGCGATCACCCCTCCACTTT CASSQDGGQGRSPLHF
TRBJ1-1 few TRBD1 TRBV3-1/TRBV3-2 TGTGCCAGCAGCCAAGACGGGGGACAGGGAGGAAACACTGAAGCTTTCTTT CASSQDGGQGGNTEAFF
TRBJ2-3 - - TRBV7-3 TGTGCCAGCAGCTTAGACAGTACCACAGATACGCAGTATTTT CASSLDSTTDTQYF
TRBJ1-2 - - TRBV7-9 TGTGCCAGCAGCTTTCCGCAGGGAATGGGTGGCTACACCTTC CASSFPQGMGGYTF
TRBJ1-2 once - TRBV2 TGTGCCAGCAGTGAGTGGCAGGGAGAAGGCTACACCTTC CASSEWQGEGYTF
TRBJ2-3 - - TRBV5-1 TGCGCCAGCAGATTCAGCACAGATACGCAGTATTTT CASRFSTDTQYF
TRBJ1-4 - - TRBV7-2 TGTGCCAGCAGTCAAGCCAGACATAATGAAAAACTGTTTTTT CASSQARHNEKLFF
TRBJ2-3 - TRBD2 TRBV6-4 TGTGCCAGCAGTGACACTAGCGGGGGGACAGATACGCAGTATTTT CASSDTSGGTDTQYF
TRBJ1-5 - TRBD1 TRBV6-5 TGTGCCAGCACGGGACAGGGGAGCAATCAGCCCCAGCATTTT CASTGQGSNQPQHF
TRBJ2-1 - TRBD2 TRBV11-3 TGTGCCAGCAGCACCGGGACTAGCGGTCTTAGCTCCTACAATGAGCAGTTCTTC CASSTGTSGLSSYNEQFF
TRBJ1-2 - - TRBV11-3 TGTGCCAGCAGCATGACAGAGGTCTATGGCTACACCTTC CASSMTEVYGYTF
TRBJ1-2 - - TRBV20-1 TGCAGTGCTAGTCCTCCAATTGTCTATGGCTACACCTTC CSASPPIVYGYTF